This T cell receptor (beta chain) appears in the sequencing data of a study of T-cell reconstitution after alpha-beta-depleted transplantation in children. V lost 3 bases, J lost 3 bases, and 8 bases stayed unmatched. Germline lookup yields CDR1 DFQATT and CDR2 SNEGSKA (reference sequence). The CDR3 extends over 14 amino acids. TCRbeta library construction was performed incorporating unique molecular identifiers. TCRdb redid the calling of the PCR reads with MiXCR, one entry per CDR3 protein. The sample includes about 500,000 distinct CDR3 sequences, about 33% of them seen just once. This specimen was PBMCs from the stem cell graft donor, taken from the stem cell graft. The clonotype comes from a human donor who donated a stem cell graft to a child with aplastic anemia. V is TRBV20-1 and J is TRBJ2-7; 7 bases are a match to TRBD2. This CDR3 reads CSARGGILYYEQYF. The CDR3 DNA sequence: TGCAGTGCTAGGGGGGGGATACTATACTACGAGCAGTACTTC.